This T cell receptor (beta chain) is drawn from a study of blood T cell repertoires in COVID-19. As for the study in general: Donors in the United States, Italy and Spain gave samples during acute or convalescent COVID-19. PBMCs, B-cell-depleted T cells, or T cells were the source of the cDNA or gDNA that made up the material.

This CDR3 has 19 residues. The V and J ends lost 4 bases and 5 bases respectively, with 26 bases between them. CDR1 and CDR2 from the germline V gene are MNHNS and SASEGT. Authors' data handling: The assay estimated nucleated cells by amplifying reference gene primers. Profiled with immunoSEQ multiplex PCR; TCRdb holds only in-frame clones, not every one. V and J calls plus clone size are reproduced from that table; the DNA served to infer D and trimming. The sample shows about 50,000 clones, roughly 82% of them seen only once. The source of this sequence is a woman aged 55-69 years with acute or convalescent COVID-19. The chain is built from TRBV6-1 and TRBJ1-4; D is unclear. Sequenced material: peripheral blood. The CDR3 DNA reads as TGTGCCAGCAGTGTACTGGGTCCTGTTTCCCGAGGCGACAATGAAAAACTGTTTTTT. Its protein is CASSVLGPVSRGDNEKLFF.